These 20 T cell receptor beta chains originate from one sample sequenced in a study of long-term antiretroviral therapy in people with HIV. Survey-level resolution applied to immunoSEQ assay v3.0. Generated by immunoSEQ multiplex PCR, the TCRdb table keeps only in-frame clones and is missing some. The sample yields over 25,000 clones, 95% to 98% seen once. The sample in question was unsorted PBMCs, obtained 7.6 years after starting antiretroviral therapy. The receptors were sampled from a young man with HIV.

The chain is built from TRBV14 and TRBJ1-4; D call uncertain. There are 15 residues in the CDR3. The germline gives CDR1 SGHDN, CDR2 FVKESK. V lost 1 base to trimming and J lost 12 bases, with 18 bases between them. CDR3: CASSQVAGTLAQLFF. The CDR3 nucleotides read TGTGCCAGCAGCCAAGTCGCAGGTACCCTTGCTCAACTGTTTTTT. The variable domain in full, with the rest retrieved from reference TRBV14 and TRBJ1-4, is EAGVTQFPSHSVIEKGQTVTLRCDPISGHDNLYWYRRVMGKEIKFLLHFVKESKQDESGMPNNRFLAERTGGTYSTLKVQPAELEDSGVYFCASSQVAGTLAQLFFGSGTQLSVL.

This clone was recorded only once. The chain carries TRBV10-3 and TRBJ1-2; D is perhaps TRBD1 (5 bases). The germline V gene has CDR1 ENHRY and CDR2 SYGVKD. This CDR3 contains 17 residues. V dropped 0 bases and J dropped 2 bases, with 16 bases sitting between them. The CDR3 DNA follows: TGTGCCATCAGTGAGTCGGGGGGACCAGCAGGAAACTATGGCTACACCTTC. Residues: CAISESGGPAGNYGYTF.

V and J are TRBV10-3 and TRBJ1-1; D perhaps matches TRBD1 (5 bases). The germline V gene encodes CDR1 ENHRY and CDR2 SYGVKD. V was clipped by 6 bases and J by 5 bases, with 13 bases between them. This CDR3 region has 13 residues. The CDR3 DNA sequence: TGTGCCATCAGAGACAGAATTCAGACTGAAGCTTTCTTT. Translating it yields CAIRDRIQTEAFF.

The genes are TRBV2 and TRBJ2-3, with TRBD2 matching 8 bases. The CDR3 is 16 amino acids. Germline assignment: CDR1 SNHLY and CDR2 FYNNEI. J gave up 0 bases and V 4 bases, and 6 bases lay outside the gene matches. The CDR3: CASSGSAGGSTDTQYF. Here the CDR3 DNA reads TGTGCCAGCAGTGGGTCGGCGGGGGGAAGCACAGATACGCAGTATTTT.

The J gene is TRBJ1-2, the V gene TRBV10-3; D ambiguous. The germline gives CDR1 ENHRY, CDR2 SYGVKD. The CDR3 consists of 13 residues. The V end lost 7 bases, the J end lost 0 bases, and 9 bases lay between the germline ends. CDR3 bases: TGTGCCATCACGGCAGGAGCTAACTATGGCTACACCTTC. The encoded protein is CAITAGANYGYTF.

This sequence joins TRBV5-1 and TRBJ1-1; TRBD1 matches 9 bases. Germline-derived CDR1 and CDR2 are SGHRS and YFSETQ. The CDR3 has 13 amino acids. After removal of 4 bases from V and 5 bases from J, the junction contained 3 bases not matched to a gene. The CDR3 nucleotides read TGCGCCAGCAGCCCCGGGACAGGGACTGAAGCTTTCTTT. Translating it yields CASSPGTGTEAFF.

The genes are TRBV6-5 and TRBJ1-1; TRBD1 might be the D (5 bases). V was shortened by 7 bases and J by 6 bases, with 12 bases between the two germline ends. Germline loops: CDR1 MNHEY, CDR2 SVGAGI. This CDR3 contains 12 residues. CDR3 sequence: CASIKGDAEAFF. CDR3 bases: TGTGCCAGCATAAAAGGGGACGCTGAAGCTTTCTTT.

This chain links TRBV5-6 with TRBJ1-1; TRBD1 agrees at 8 bases. Germline CDR1 is SGHDT and CDR2 is YYEEEE. CDR3 length equals 13 residues. Trimming removed 8 bases from V and 3 bases from J; junction bases left unmatched: 6. CDR3 loop: CASLQGDDTEAFF. In DNA, the CDR3 is TGTGCCAGTCTACAGGGGGATGACACTGAAGCTTTCTTT.

The genes are TRBV10-3 and TRBJ1-1, with TRBD1 as a possible D gene (5 bases). In germline, CDR1 is ENHRY, CDR2 SYGVKD. The V and J ends lost 10 bases and 4 bases respectively, with 22 bases between them. The CDR3 has 15 residues. The chain's CDR3 is CANGGGISPVTEAFF. The CDR3 nucleotides read TGTGCCAACGGGGGGGGAATCTCACCGGTCACTGAAGCTTTCTTT.

CDR3 sequence (DNA): TGTGCCAGCAGTGAAGCGCAGACAGGGAAAAGGGACTATGGCTACACCTTC. This codes for CASSEAQTGKRDYGYTF. V is TRBV2 and J is TRBJ1-2; 7 bases fit TRBD1. CDR1 and CDR2 from the germline V gene are SNHLY and FYNNEI. The CDR3 totals 17 residues. With V trimmed by 0 bases and J by 3 bases, 10 bases remained unmatched. The entire variable domain, with the rest obtained from reference TRBV2 and TRBJ1-2, is as follows: EPEVTQTPSHQVTQMGQEVILRCVPISNHLYFYWYRQILGQKVEFLVSFYNNEISEKSEIFDDQFSVERPDGSNFTLKIRSTKLEDSAMYFCASSEAQTGKRDYGYTFGSGTRLTVV.

The chain links TRBV21-1 to TRBJ1-2; TRBD1 is the table's D call and was not checked against the DNA. TRBV21-1 is noted as a pseudogene. The CDR3 covers 15 residues. CDR3 in amino acids: CASSKRGTAYYGYTF. In DNA, the CDR3 is TGTGCCAGCAGCAAAAGGGGGACAGCCTACTATGGCTACACCTTC.

The J gene is TRBJ1-4, the V gene TRBV5-1; D uncertain. Trimming stripped 0 bases from V and 3 bases from J, with 9 bases between. This CDR3 has 15 residues. CDR1 SGHRS and CDR2 YFSETQ come from the germline V gene. CDR3 loop: CASSLEGSANEKLFF. DNA of the CDR3: TGCGCCAGCAGCTTGGAGGGTTCAGCTAATGAAAAACTGTTTTTT.

The chain carries TRBV12-5 and TRBJ2-3; D gene ambiguous. The CDR3 is made up of 13 amino acids. V lost 6 bases, J lost 10 bases, and 17 bases lay in between. Germline CDR1 and CDR2: LGHNT and FRNRAP. CDR3 nucleotide sequence: TGTGCTAGTGGCTCCTTGGACCCGCTTCCGCAGTATTTT. It encodes CASGSLDPLPQYF.

The V gene is TRBV6-1, the J gene TRBJ2-7; 9 bases line up with TRBD1. The CDR3 length is 14 residues. Germline V gene data show CDR1 as MNHNS and CDR2 as SASEGT. Germline trimming cut 7 bases from V and 3 bases from J; bases unmatched to any gene: 7. The CDR3 region has the DNA TGTGCCAGCATCTCCTGGGACAGGGACTACGAGCAGTACTTC. This translates into CASISWDRDYEQYF.

The J gene is TRBJ2-7, the V gene TRBV7-9; D not resolved. Germline lookup yields CDR1 SEHNR and CDR2 FQNEAQ (reference sequence). The CDR3 has 14 amino acids. V gave up 4 bases and J gave up 1 base, with 11 bases separating them. CDR3 loop: CASSSFSESYEQYF. The CDR3 nucleotides read TGTGCCAGCAGCTCCTTCAGCGAGTCCTACGAGCAGTACTTC.

The chain couples TRBV9 to TRBJ2-7; 12 nucleotides align to TRBD2. Germline lookup yields CDR1 SGDLS and CDR2 YYNGEE. This CDR3 is built from 15 residues. Trimming cost V 3 bases and J 2 bases; bases outside gene matches: 3. The CDR3 protein is CASSGGLAGPYEQYF. CDR3 in DNA: TGTGCCAGCAGCGGAGGACTAGCGGGGCCCTACGAGCAGTACTTC.

The chain links TRBV7-3 to TRBJ1-1; D might be TRBD1 (5 bases). Trimming pared 5 bases from V and 5 bases from J, leaving 18 bases between. Germline CDR1 and CDR2: SGHTA and FQGTGA. This CDR3 spans 15 amino acids. The CDR3 sequence: CASSRDPFGTTEAFF. The CDR3 DNA follows: TGTGCCAGCAGCCGGGACCCCTTCGGGACGACTGAAGCTTTCTTT.

This clone was detected once. The chain is built from TRBV19 and TRBJ2-7; TRBD2 matches at 7 bases. CDR1 is LNHDA and CDR2 is SQIVND in the germline V gene (reference sequence). This CDR3 contains 13 residues. V shed 4 bases and J 6 bases; nucleotides not matched to a gene: 6. For the CDR3, the DNA is TGTGCCAGTAGTACTAGCGGATGGCGCGAGCAGTACTTC. Its translation is CASSTSGWREQYF.

The chain links TRBV4-1 to TRBJ2-3; 8 positions match TRBD2. CDR3 length: 14 amino acids. Germline V CDR1 and CDR2: MGHRA, YSYEKL. Losses at the gene ends were 2 bases for V and 4 bases for J; bases not matched to a gene: 2. CDR3 sequence (DNA): TGCGCCAGCAGCCAATCAGCGGGGGCAGATACGCAGTATTTT. Translated, it gives CASSQSAGADTQYF.

This clone was seen once. A read error may produce the germline difference seen at one junction end. V usage is TRBV27 and J usage is TRBJ2-5, with D perhaps matching TRBD1 (7 bases). CDR3 length: 17 residues. Germline CDR1 is MNHEY and CDR2 is SMNVEV (reference sequence). CDR3 loop: CASSVSTGEDMQETQYF. In DNA form, the CDR3 reads TGTGCCAGCAGTGTATCAACAGGGGAGGATATGCAAGAGACCCAGTACTTC.